This passage covers 32 T cell receptor beta chains from one sample sequenced in a study of blood T cell repertoires in COVID-19. Sequencing was performed with immunoSEQ multiplex PCR; in TCRdb, only in-frame clones are kept and a portion is missing. Seen here are around 180,000 clones, roughly 79% observed once, and the top ten hold around 12%. Sequenced input: peripheral blood. The receptors come from a woman over 75 with COVID-19, enrolled during active disease.

The chain couples TRBV11-2 to TRBJ2-5, with 10 positions matching TRBD2. Germline V gives CDR1 SGHAT, CDR2 FQNNGV. Trimming cost V 2 bases and J 5 bases; bases outside gene matches: 5. The CDR3 spans 15 residues. The CDR3 DNA reads TGTGCCAGCAGCTTAACAGCGGGGGGGCATGAGACCCAGTACTTC. This sequence encodes CASSLTAGGHETQYF.

Notes on this clone: The same CDR3 arises from other DNA sequences in this sample as well. The chain links TRBV7-9 to TRBJ1-1; D ambiguous. The CDR3 spans 15 residues. Germline V gene data show CDR1 as SEHNR and CDR2 as FQNEAQ (reference sequence). Trimming removed 2 bases at V and 0 bases at J, with 10 bases between. CDR3 bases: TGTGCCAGCAGCTTATGGGCGGGGATGAACACTGAAGCTTTCTTT. It codes for CASSLWAGMNTEAFF.

The chain links TRBV4-3 to TRBJ2-3; D unclear. The CDR3 totals 14 residues. Germline V gene sequence: CDR1 LGHNA, CDR2 YSLEER. With 0 bases removed from V and 2 bases from J, the gap between germline ends came to 6 bases. CDR3 coding DNA: TGCGCCAGCAGCCAAGATCCCTACACAGATACGCAGTATTTT. This translates into CASSQDPYTDTQYF.

This clone was counted only a few times. This sequence joins TRBV6-5 and TRBJ2-2; 8 positions match TRBD1. There are 15 residues in the CDR3. Trimming at V came to 6 bases and at J to 4 bases, leaving 7 bases not matched to a gene. Germline V CDR1 and CDR2: MNHEY, SVGAGI. CDR3 nucleotide sequence: TGTGCCAGCAGCCGGGACAGGTCCCCCACCGGGGAGCTGTTTTTT. Its protein is CASSRDRSPTGELFF.

This chain uses TRBV27 with TRBJ2-5, with D tentatively TRBD1 (6 bases). The germline V gene encodes CDR1 MNHEY and CDR2 SMNVEV (reference sequence). The CDR3 has 13 amino acids. V was trimmed by 5 bases and J by 5 bases, leaving 12 bases between them. Here the CDR3 reads CASSVLGQETQYF. CDR3 DNA sequence: TGTGCCAGCAGTGTACTAGGACAGGAGACCCAGTACTTC.

The CDR3 nucleotides read TGTGCCAGCAGCCGGCCGGGACAGGGGACCGGGGAGCTGTTTTTT. Encoded protein: CASSRPGQGTGELFF. The chain joins TRBV5-6 to TRBJ2-2; 10 bases agree with TRBD1. Trimming removed 4 bases from V and 5 bases from J; junction bases left unmatched: 5. The CDR3 spans 15 residues. Germline values: CDR1 SGHDT, CDR2 YYEEEE.

The genes are TRBV7-2 and TRBJ1-5; perhaps TRBD1 as D (6 bases). Trimming took 0 bases from V and 6 from J, leaving 12 bases between them. In germline, CDR1 is SGHTA, CDR2 FQGNSA. The length of the CDR3 is 15 residues. The CDR3 here is CASSLAPQGAQPQHF. CDR3 nucleotides: TGTGCCAGCAGCTTAGCGCCACAGGGCGCTCAGCCCCAGCATTTT.

The rearrangement links TRBV15 to TRBJ2-1, with TRBD2 matching 14 bases. V shed 5 bases, J shed 10 bases, and the junction held 13 bases outside the gene matches. The CDR3 totals 17 residues. CDR1 and CDR2 from the germline V gene are LNHNV and YYDKDF (reference sequence). The CDR3 nucleotides read TGTGCCACCAGCGGATCGGCACCGGGACTAGCGGGAGTGGAGCAGTTCTTC. Amino acids: CATSGSAPGLAGVEQFF.

This clone came up a few times. The chain employs TRBV19 and TRBJ2-2, with D possibly being TRBD1 (5 bases). V was clipped by 3 bases and J by 4 bases, with 12 bases between them. The CDR3 consists of 15 residues. Germline V gene lookup returns CDR1 LNHDA and CDR2 SQIVND (reference sequence). The CDR3 nucleotides read TGTGCCAGTAGTATCAGGGCCTCGGGCACCGGGGAGCTGTTTTTT. This codes for CASSIRASGTGELFF.

This clone was observed a few times. This chain uses TRBV18 with TRBJ1-1, with D possibly TRBD1 on 6 matching bases. In germline, CDR1 is KGHSH, CDR2 LQKENI. The germline V and J ends were trimmed by 3 bases and 8 bases, with 10 bases remaining between them. This CDR3 is 12 amino acids long. This CDR3 is CASSPTGTEAFF. CDR3 coding DNA: TGTGCCAGCTCACCTACAGGGACCGAAGCTTTCTTT.

As DNA, the CDR3 is TGTGCCAGCAGCTTAGTAAGCGGGAGATCAGGTGAGCAGTTCTTC. It encodes CASSLVSGRSGEQFF. The chain carries TRBV7-9 and TRBJ2-1; 8 bases line up with TRBD2. Germline CDR1 is SEHNR and CDR2 is FQNEAQ (reference sequence). V lost 1 base to trimming and J lost 9 bases; unmatched junction nucleotides: 8. The CDR3 covers 15 residues.

The rearrangement joins TRBV7-9 to TRBJ2-7; no definite D call. Germline-derived CDR1 and CDR2 are SEHNR and FQNEAQ (reference sequence). V gave up 2 bases and J gave up 5 bases, with 4 bases separating them. The CDR3 loop spans 11 amino acids. CDR3 sequence (DNA): TGTGCCAGCAGCTTAATAGACGAGCAGTACTTC. This codes for CASSLIDEQYF.

This sequence joins TRBV29-1 and TRBJ2-7; maybe TRBD2 (6 bases). V lost 3 bases and J 5 bases, leaving 14 bases between the germline ends. Germline V CDR1 and CDR2: SQVTM, ANQGSEA. The CDR3 is made up of 13 amino acids. The CDR3 nucleotides are TGCAGCGTTGATGGCGGGATTCCCAACGAGCAGTACTTC. Protein sequence: CSVDGGIPNEQYF.

V gene TRBV21-1 combines with J gene TRBJ1-6; the table gives TRBD1 as D, unverified against the DNA. TRBV21-1 is a listed pseudogene. This CDR3 spans 13 amino acids. In DNA form, the CDR3 reads TGTGCCAGCAGCAAGGGGGCGTTTTCACCCCTCCACTTT. It specifies CASSKGAFSPLHF.

The rearrangement links TRBV5-4 to TRBJ1-6; 8 nucleotides agree with TRBD1. Germline CDR1 and CDR2: SGHNT and YYREEE (reference sequence). There are 14 residues in the CDR3. J lost 7 bases, V lost 4 bases, and 4 bases had no gene match. CDR3 region: CASSPRGLNSPLHF. Written as DNA, the CDR3 is TGTGCCAGCAGCCCCAGGGGGCTGAATTCACCCCTCCACTTT.

The chain combines TRBV9 with TRBJ2-3, with 10 bases aligning to TRBD2. Germline V gives CDR1 SGDLS, CDR2 YYNGEE. Losses at the gene ends were 0 bases for V and 4 bases for J; bases not matched to a gene: 5. The CDR3 runs to 16 residues. The CDR3 coding sequence is TGTGCCAGCAGCGTAGTTAGCGGGGGGCGGGCAGATACGCAGTATTTT. Encoded protein: CASSVVSGGRADTQYF.

In DNA form, the CDR3 reads TGTGCCAGCAGCCAATTTCAGGGGAACAACTATGGCTACACCTTC. Amino acid sequence: CASSQFQGNNYGYTF. V gene TRBV16 combines with J gene TRBJ1-2, with a tentative D call TRBD1 (6 bases). Germline CDR1 and CDR2: KGHSY and FQNENV. V shed 1 base and J shed 2 bases, with 11 bases lying between them. The length of the CDR3 is 15 residues. Combining the CDR3 with reference TRBV16 and TRBJ1-2 gives the whole variable domain GEEVAQTPKHLVRGEGQKAKLYCAPIKGHSYVFWYQQVLKNEFKFLISFQNENVFDETGMPKERFSAKCLPNSPCSLEIQATKLEDSAVYFCASSQFQGNNYGYTFGSGTRLTVV.

This clone occurred a few times. The chain recombines TRBV15 with TRBJ1-4; D unclear. The V end lost 0 bases, the J end lost 8 bases, and 7 bases lay between the germline ends. Looked up from germline, CDR1 is LNHNV and CDR2 is YYDKDF (reference sequence). The CDR3 has 13 amino acids. Here the CDR3 DNA reads TGTGCCACCAGCAGAGATCGAACAGAAAAACTGTTTTTT. Its protein is CATSRDRTEKLFF.

CDR3 sequence reads: CATYSAGPAAGKLFF. Written as DNA, the CDR3 is TGTGCCACCTATTCCGCGGGACCTGCCGCAGGAAAACTGTTTTTT. The chain couples TRBV6-5 to TRBJ1-4; weak D call: TRBD1 (5 bases). Germline CDR1 and CDR2: MNHEY and SVGAGI. The CDR3 sequence is 15 residues long. V lost 10 bases and J lost 10, with 25 bases in between.

The J gene is TRBJ2-1, the V gene TRBV3-1 (or the pseudogene TRBV3-2), with 13 positions matching TRBD2. There are 16 residues in the CDR3. Germline lookup yields CDR1 LGHDT and CDR2 YNNKEL (reference sequence). V lost 3 bases, J lost 9 bases, and 8 bases stayed unmatched. CDR3 region: CASSQKTSGGCGEQFF. CDR3 bases: TGTGCCAGCAGCCAGAAGACTAGCGGGGGGTGTGGTGAGCAGTTCTTC.

The V gene is TRBV30, the J gene TRBJ1-2, with 8 bases fitting TRBD1. The CDR3 is made up of 11 amino acids. The germline V gene has CDR1 GTSNPN and CDR2 SVGIG (reference sequence). Germline trimming cut 6 bases from V and 12 bases from J; bases unmatched to any gene: 9. The DNA of the CDR3 is TGTGCCTGCCCGACAGGGGAAGGAAACACCTTC. Amino acid sequence: CACPTGEGNTF.

The chain uses TRBV24-1 and TRBJ2-3, with a weak D call TRBD1 (5 bases). Trimming cost V 5 bases and J 8 bases, with 13 bases left between them. Germline V gives CDR1 KGHDR, CDR2 SFDVKD. The CDR3 totals 13 residues. In DNA form, the CDR3 reads TGTGCCACCAGTGGCCAGGGTTTGGTTACGCAGTATTTT. Translation gives CATSGQGLVTQYF.

The V gene is TRBV27, the J gene TRBJ1-2, with a weak D call TRBD1 (6 bases). The CDR3 consists of 15 residues. Trimming cost V 1 base and J 3 bases, with 12 bases left between them. CDR1 is MNHEY and CDR2 is SMNVEV in the germline V gene (reference sequence). CDR3 residues: CASSLFEDSHYGYTF. The CDR3 bases are TGTGCCAGCAGTTTATTCGAGGACAGCCACTATGGCTACACCTTC.

This clone was picked up one time. The rearrangement joins TRBV2 to TRBJ2-2; 9 nucleotides align to TRBD1. The CDR3 consists of 16 residues. The V gene's germline CDR1 is SNHLY and CDR2 FYNNEI. The V segment lost 7 bases and the J segment 2 bases; nucleotides outside the gene matches: 8. CDR3 DNA sequence: TGTGCCAGCAAGGCCCGGGACAGGGCAAACACCGGGGAGCTGTTTTTT. Amino acids: CASKARDRANTGELFF.

V is TRBV3-1 (or the pseudogene TRBV3-2) and J is TRBJ2-3; TRBD2 agrees at 8 bases. This CDR3 region has 17 residues. Trimming at V came to 0 bases and at J to 2 bases, leaving 7 bases not matched to a gene. Looked up from germline, CDR1 is LGHDT and CDR2 is YNNKEL (reference sequence). The CDR3 DNA follows: TGTGCCAGCAGCCAAGATTTTAGCGGGGCCAACACAGATACGCAGTATTTT. This translates into CASSQDFSGANTDTQYF.

The rearrangement uses TRBV18 and TRBJ1-1, with D perhaps matching TRBD1 (5 bases). CDR3 size: 14 residues. Germline CDR1 is KGHSH and CDR2 is LQKENI. Between the trimmed V and J ends, which lost 3 bases and 10 bases, there was a span of 18 bases. The CDR3 loop reads CASSPTPTQARAFF. In DNA, the CDR3 is TGTGCCAGCTCACCGACACCCACACAGGCAAGAGCTTTCTTT.

The J gene is TRBJ1-6, the V gene TRBV4-1; 8 positions agree with TRBD1. Germline V lookup: CDR1 MGHRA, CDR2 YSYEKL. Losses at the gene ends were 2 bases for V and 3 bases for J; bases not matched to a gene: 3. The CDR3 runs 16 residues. The chain's CDR3 is CASSQWDRFYNSPLHF. In nucleotides, the CDR3 is TGCGCCAGCAGCCAATGGGACAGGTTCTATAATTCACCCCTCCACTTT.

The V call is TRBV19, the J call TRBJ1-5; D may be TRBD1 (6 bases). The V gene lost 4 bases and the J gene lost 5 bases, with 12 bases spanning the gap. The CDR3 extends over 14 amino acids. In germline, CDR1 is LNHDA, CDR2 SQIVND (reference sequence). The CDR3 loop is CASSSQGSHQPQHF. For the CDR3, the DNA is TGTGCCAGTAGTAGCCAGGGGAGTCATCAGCCCCAGCATTTT.

The gene calls are TRBV28 and TRBJ2-1; possible D gene TRBD2, 6 bases. Trimming cost V 5 bases and J 3 bases, with 14 bases left between them. The CDR3 length is 15 residues. Germline CDR1 is MDHEN and CDR2 is SYDVKM. The CDR3 spells CASSPPEGSYNEQFF. CDR3 DNA: TGTGCCAGCAGTCCGCCGGAGGGGAGCTACAATGAGCAGTTCTTC.

The chain carries TRBV7-9 and TRBJ2-3, with 8 nucleotides matching TRBD2. CDR1 and CDR2 (germline): SEHNR, FQNEAQ (reference sequence). This CDR3 contains 15 residues. J lost 2 bases, V lost 5 bases, and 6 bases had no gene match. CDR3 DNA sequence: TGTGCCAGCAGCCCTATAGCGGGACACACAGATACGCAGTATTTT. Residues: CASSPIAGHTDTQYF.

In DNA, the CDR3 is TGTGCCAGCAGTTTTACCCCTAGCCAAAACACCATATATTTT. This translates into CASSFTPSQNTIYF. The chain recombines TRBV6-6 with TRBJ1-3; D is ambiguous. Deletions cut 4 bases from V and 6 bases from J, with 13 bases between. The germline gives CDR1 MNHNY, CDR2 SVGAGI (reference sequence). The CDR3 runs to 14 residues.

The chain is built from TRBV5-6 and TRBJ2-3, with D hard to call. Trimming shortened V by 0 bases and J by 5 bases, and 10 bases separated the two germline ends. The CDR3 extends over 14 amino acids. CDR1 is SGHDT, CDR2 YYEEEE, per germline. The DNA of the CDR3 is TGTGCCAGCAGCTTGGTTGGGCTCGGAGATACGCAGTATTTT. Amino acid sequence: CASSLVGLGDTQYF. The whole variable domain, filled in from reference TRBV5-6 and TRBJ2-3, reads DAGVTQSPTHLIKTRGQQVTLRCSPKSGHDTVSWYQQALGQGPQFIFQYYEEEERQRGNFPDRFSGHQFPNYSSELNVNALLLGDSALYLCASSLVGLGDTQYFGPGTRLTVL.